This entry lists 4 T cell receptor beta chains sequenced from one sample in a study of T cell repertoires in cytomegalovirus infection. Using its own MiXCR run on the reads, TCRdb lists one record per CDR3 protein. The sample records around 630,000 distinct CDR3 sequences, approximately 24% being singletons. The specimen sequenced was CD8+ T cells from PBMCs. These receptor sequences come from a human donor in good health (CMV status not recorded). Some clones in this sample may be carry-over from other donors' samples.

The chain recombines TRBV19 with TRBJ2-7, with D possibly matching TRBD1 (5 bases). Germline CDR1 LNHDA, CDR2 SQIVND (reference sequence). The CDR3 runs to 10 residues. CDR3 in amino acids: CGRTHYEQYV. CDR3 nucleotides: TGTGGGCGGACACACTACGAGCAGTACGTC.

This clonotype has only a few counts. The CDR3 DNA reads TGCGCCAGCACTCCCTCTAGCGGGGAGGACACAGATACGCAGTATTTT. Translation gives CASTPSSGEDTDTQYF. The rearrangement uses TRBV5-1 and TRBJ2-3; 9 nucleotides match TRBD2. Germline trimming cut 6 bases from V and 2 bases from J; bases unmatched to any gene: 10. The CDR3 is 16 residues long. The germline gives CDR1 SGHRS, CDR2 YFSETQ.

CDR3 sequence: CASSFKGIGTKNIQYF. The CDR3 DNA reads TGTGCCAGCAGCTTTAAGGGGATCGGAACCAAAAACATTCAGTACTTC. The chain carries TRBV7-9 and TRBJ2-4, with D maybe TRBD1 (5 bases). Trimming left V 3 bases short and J 2 bases short, with 14 bases between. Germline values: CDR1 SEHNR, CDR2 FQNEAQ (reference sequence). The CDR3 has 16 amino acids. The full variable domain, with the rest looked up from reference TRBV7-9 and TRBJ2-4, is DTGVSQNPRHKITKRGQNVTFRCDPISEHNRLYWYRQTLGQGPEFLTYFQNEAQLEKSRLLSDRFSAERPKGSFSTLEIQRTEQGDSAMYLCASSFKGIGTKNIQYFGAGTRLSVL.

This clonotype was counted a single time. V usage is TRBV12-3 or TRBV12-4 and J usage is TRBJ2-2, with 8 positions matching TRBD2. This CDR3 is built from 15 residues. J lost 7 bases, V lost 0 bases, and 4 bases had no gene match. This CDR3 is CASSLAAGDVGELFF. The CDR3 bases are TGTGCCAGCAGTTTAGCAGCGGGGGATGTCGGGGAGCTGTTTTTT.